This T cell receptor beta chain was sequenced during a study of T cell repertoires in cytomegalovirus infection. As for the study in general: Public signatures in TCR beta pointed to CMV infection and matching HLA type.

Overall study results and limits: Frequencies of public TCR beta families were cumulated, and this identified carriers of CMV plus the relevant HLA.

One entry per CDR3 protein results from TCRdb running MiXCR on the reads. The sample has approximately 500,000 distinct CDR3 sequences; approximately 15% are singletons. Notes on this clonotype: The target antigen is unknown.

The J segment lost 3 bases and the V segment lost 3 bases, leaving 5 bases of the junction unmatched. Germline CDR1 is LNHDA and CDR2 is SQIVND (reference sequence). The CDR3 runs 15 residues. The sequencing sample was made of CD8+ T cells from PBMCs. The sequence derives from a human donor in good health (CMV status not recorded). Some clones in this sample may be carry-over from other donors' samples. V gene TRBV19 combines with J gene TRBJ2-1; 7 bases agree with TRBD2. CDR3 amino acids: CASSILAEGYNEQFF. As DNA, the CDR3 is TGTGCCAGTAGTATCCTAGCGGAGGGCTACAATGAGCAGTTCTTC.